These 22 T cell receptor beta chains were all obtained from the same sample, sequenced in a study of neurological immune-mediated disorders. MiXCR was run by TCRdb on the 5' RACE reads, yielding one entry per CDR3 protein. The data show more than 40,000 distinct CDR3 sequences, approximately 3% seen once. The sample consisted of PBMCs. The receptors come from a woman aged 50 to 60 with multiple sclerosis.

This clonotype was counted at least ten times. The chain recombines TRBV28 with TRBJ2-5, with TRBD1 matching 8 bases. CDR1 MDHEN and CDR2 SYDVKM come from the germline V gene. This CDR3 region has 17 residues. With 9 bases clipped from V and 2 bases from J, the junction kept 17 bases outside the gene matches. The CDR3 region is CASAPHAGGAGQETQYF. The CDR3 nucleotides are TGTGCCAGTGCCCCTCACGCAGGGGGCGCGGGTCAAGAGACCCAGTACTTC.

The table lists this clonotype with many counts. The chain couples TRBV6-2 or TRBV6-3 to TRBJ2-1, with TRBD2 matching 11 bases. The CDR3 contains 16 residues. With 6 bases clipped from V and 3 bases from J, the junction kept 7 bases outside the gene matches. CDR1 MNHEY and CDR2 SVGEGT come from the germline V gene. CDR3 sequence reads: CASSPALAGDYNEQFF. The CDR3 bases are TGTGCCAGCAGCCCCGCACTAGCGGGAGACTACAATGAGCAGTTCTTC.

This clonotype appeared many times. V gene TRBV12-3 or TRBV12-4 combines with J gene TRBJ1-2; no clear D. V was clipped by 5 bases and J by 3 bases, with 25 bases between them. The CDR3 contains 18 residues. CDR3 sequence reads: CASSLQAGSRFSYYGYTF. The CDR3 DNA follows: TGTGCCAGCAGTCTCCAAGCGGGGAGCCGTTTCTCGTACTATGGCTACACCTTC.

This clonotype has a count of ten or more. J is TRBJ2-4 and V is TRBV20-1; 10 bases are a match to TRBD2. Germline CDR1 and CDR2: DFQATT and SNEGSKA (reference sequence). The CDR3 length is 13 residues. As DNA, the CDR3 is TGCAGCGTAGCGGGGGGAGCCAAAAACATTCAGTACTTC. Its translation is CSVAGGAKNIQYF.

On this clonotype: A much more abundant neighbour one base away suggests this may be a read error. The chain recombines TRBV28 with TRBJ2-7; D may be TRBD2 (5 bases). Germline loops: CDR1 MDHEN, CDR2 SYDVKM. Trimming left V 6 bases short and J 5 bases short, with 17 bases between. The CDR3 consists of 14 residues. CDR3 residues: CASRPGNDVDEQYF. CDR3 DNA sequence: TGTGCCAGCAGACCGGGAAACGACGTAGACGAGCAGTACTTC. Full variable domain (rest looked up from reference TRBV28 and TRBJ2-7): DVKVTQSSRYLVKRTGEKVFLECVQDMDHENMFWYRQDPGLGLRLIYFSYDVKMKEKGDIPEGYSVSREKKERFSLILESASTNQTSMYLCASRPGNDVDEQYFGPGTRLTVT.

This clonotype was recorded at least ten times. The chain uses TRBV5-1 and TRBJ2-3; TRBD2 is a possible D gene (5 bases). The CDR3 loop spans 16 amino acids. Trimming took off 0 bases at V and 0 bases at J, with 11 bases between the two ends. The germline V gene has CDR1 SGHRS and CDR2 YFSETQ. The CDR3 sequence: CASSLGIGISTDTQYF. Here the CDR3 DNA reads TGCGCCAGCAGCTTGGGGATCGGGATTAGCACAGATACGCAGTATTTT.

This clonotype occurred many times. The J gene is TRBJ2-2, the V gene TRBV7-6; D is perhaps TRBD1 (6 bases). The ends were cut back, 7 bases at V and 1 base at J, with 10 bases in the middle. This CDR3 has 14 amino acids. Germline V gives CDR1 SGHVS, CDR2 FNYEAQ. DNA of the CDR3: TGTGCCAGCACTCGGGACAAGAACACCGGGGAGCTGTTTTTT. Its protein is CASTRDKNTGELFF.

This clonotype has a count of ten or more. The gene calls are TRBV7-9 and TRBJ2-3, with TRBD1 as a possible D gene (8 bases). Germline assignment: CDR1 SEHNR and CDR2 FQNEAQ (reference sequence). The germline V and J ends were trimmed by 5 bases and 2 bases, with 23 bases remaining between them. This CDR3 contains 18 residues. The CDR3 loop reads CASSQPGGGGPITDTQYF. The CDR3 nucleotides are TGTGCCAGCAGCCAACCAGGGGGCGGGGGACCGATCACAGATACGCAGTATTTT.

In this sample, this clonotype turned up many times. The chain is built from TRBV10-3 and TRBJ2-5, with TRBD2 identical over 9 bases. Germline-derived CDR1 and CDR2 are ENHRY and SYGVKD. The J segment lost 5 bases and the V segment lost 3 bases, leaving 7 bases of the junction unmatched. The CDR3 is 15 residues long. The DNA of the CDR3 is TGTGCCATCAGTGATCCAGCGGGAGGTCGGGAGACCCAGTACTTC. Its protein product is CAISDPAGGRETQYF.

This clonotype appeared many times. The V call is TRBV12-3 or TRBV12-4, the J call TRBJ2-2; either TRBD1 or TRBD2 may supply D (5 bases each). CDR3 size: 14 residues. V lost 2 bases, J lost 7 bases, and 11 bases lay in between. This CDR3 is CASSLQGRGGELFF. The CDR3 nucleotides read TGTGCCAGCAGTTTACAGGGTCGGGGCGGGGAGCTGTTTTTT.

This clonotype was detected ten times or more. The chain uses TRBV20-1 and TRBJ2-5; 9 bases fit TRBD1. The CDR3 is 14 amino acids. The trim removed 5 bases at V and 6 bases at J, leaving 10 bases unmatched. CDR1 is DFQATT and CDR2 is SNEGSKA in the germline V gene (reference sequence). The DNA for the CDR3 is TGCAGTGCTTATACAGGGGGCGAGCTAAAGACCCAGTACTTC. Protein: CSAYTGGELKTQYF.

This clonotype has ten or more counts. The CDR3 here is CATSPGVGRTYGYTF. CDR3 nucleotide sequence: TGTGCCACCAGCCCTGGTGTAGGCAGGACCTATGGCTACACCTTC. The chain employs TRBV15 and TRBJ1-2; D gene ambiguous. Trimming shortened V by 5 bases and J by 4 bases, and 17 bases separated the two germline ends. The CDR3 runs to 15 residues. The germline V gene has CDR1 LNHNV and CDR2 YYDKDF (reference sequence). The variable domain in full, with the rest retrieved from reference TRBV15 and TRBJ1-2, is DAMVIQNPRYQVTQFGKPVTLSCSQTLNHNVMYWYQQKSSQAPKLLFHYYDKDFNNEADTPDNFQSRRPNTSFCFLDIRSPGLGDTAMYLCATSPGVGRTYGYTFGSGTRLTVV.

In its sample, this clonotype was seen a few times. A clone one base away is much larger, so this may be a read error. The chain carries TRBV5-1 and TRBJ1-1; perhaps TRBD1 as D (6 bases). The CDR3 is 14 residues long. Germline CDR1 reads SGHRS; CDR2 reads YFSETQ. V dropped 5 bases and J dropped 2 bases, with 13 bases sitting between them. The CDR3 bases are TGCGCCAGCAGACACCGGGGGGGCAACACTGAAGCTTTCTTT. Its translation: CASRHRGGNTEAFF.

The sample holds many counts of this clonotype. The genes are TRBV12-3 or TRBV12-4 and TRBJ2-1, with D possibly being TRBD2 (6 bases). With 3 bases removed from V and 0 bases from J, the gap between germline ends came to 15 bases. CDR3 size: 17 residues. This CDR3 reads CASSLWRGLSSYNEQFF. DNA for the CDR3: TGTGCCAGCAGTTTGTGGCGGGGCCTAAGCTCCTACAATGAGCAGTTCTTC.

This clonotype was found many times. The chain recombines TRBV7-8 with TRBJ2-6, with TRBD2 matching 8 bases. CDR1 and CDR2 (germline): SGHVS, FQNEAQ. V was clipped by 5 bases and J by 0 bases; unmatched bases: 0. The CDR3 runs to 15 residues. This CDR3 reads CASSAGGSGANVLTF. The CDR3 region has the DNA TGTGCCAGCAGCGCGGGGGGCTCTGGGGCCAACGTCCTGACTTTC.

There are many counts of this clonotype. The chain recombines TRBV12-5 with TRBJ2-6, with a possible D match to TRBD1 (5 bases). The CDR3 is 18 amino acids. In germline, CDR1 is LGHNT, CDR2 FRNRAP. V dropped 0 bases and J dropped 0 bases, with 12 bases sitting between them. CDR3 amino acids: CASGLVGHRHSGANVLTF. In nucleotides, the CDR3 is TGTGCTAGTGGTTTGGTCGGACACCGCCACTCTGGGGCCAACGTCCTGACTTTC.

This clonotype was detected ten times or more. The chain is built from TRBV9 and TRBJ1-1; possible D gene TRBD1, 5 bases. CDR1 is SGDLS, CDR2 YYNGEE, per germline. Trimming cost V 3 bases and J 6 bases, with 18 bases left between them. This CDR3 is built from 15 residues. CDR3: CASSASPGGGAEAFF. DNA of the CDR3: TGTGCCAGCAGCGCCAGCCCTGGGGGAGGCGCTGAAGCTTTCTTT.

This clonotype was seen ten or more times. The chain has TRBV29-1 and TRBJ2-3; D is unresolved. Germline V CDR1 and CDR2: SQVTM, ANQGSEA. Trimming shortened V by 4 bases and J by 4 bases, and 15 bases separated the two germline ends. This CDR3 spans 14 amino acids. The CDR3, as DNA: TGCAGCGTTGTCTGGGCAGGCACGGCAGATACGCAGTATTTT. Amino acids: CSVVWAGTADTQYF.

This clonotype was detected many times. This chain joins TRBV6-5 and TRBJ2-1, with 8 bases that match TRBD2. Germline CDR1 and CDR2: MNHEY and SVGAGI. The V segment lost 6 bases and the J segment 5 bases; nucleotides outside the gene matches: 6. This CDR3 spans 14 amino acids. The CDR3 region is CASRESGRNNEQFF. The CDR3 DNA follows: TGTGCCAGCAGGGAGAGCGGGAGAAACAATGAGCAGTTCTTC.

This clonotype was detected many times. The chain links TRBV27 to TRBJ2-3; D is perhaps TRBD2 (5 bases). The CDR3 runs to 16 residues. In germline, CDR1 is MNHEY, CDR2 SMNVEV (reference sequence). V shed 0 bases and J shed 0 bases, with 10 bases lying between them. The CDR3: CASSLSSGRSTDTQYF. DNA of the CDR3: TGTGCCAGCAGTTTATCTTCGGGAAGGAGCACAGATACGCAGTATTTT.

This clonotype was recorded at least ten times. CDR3 DNA: TGTGCCAGCAACCCTAGCGGGGCCCCAGGGTATACGCAGTATTTT. Amino acids: CASNPSGAPGYTQYF. J is TRBJ2-3 and V is TRBV12-3 or TRBV12-4; 9 bases match TRBD2. With V trimmed by 7 bases and J by 7 bases, 12 bases remained unmatched. This CDR3 region has 15 residues.

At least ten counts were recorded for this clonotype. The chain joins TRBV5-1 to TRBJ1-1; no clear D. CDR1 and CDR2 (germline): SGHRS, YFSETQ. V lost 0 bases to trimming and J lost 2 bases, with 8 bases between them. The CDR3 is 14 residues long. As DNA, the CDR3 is TGCGCCAGCAGCTTGGGTCAGATAAACACTGAAGCTTTCTTT. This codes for CASSLGQINTEAFF.